This TCR beta chain was obtained from a study of regulatory T cells in long-lasting Graves disease. General observations from the study: Newly diagnosed disease favored TRBV20-1 and TRBJ2-1 over persistent disease. Persistent Graves' patients showed a TCR diversity that was lower than that of newly diagnosed ones. Examination was confined to peripheral blood, excluding thyroid tissue.

Time point noted: persistent/refractory GD, antithyroid drugs over 5 years with positive TRAb. RNA extracted from PBMCs served as the sequencing template. Into tubes containing EDTA, roughly 8.8 milliliters of peripheral blood were drawn. At least ten counts were recorded for this clonotype. As yet, its antigen is unknown. The ends lost 8 bases at V and 4 bases at J; junction bases unmatched: 3. There are 13 residues in the CDR3. Germline loops: CDR1 MDHEN, CDR2 SYDVKM. The TCR beta library used iRepertoire HTBI primers with Arm-PCR amplification of CDR3. One entry per CDR3 protein results from TCRdb running MiXCR on the multiplex PCR reads. The sample has roughly 300,000 distinct CDR3 sequences, about 18% seen once; the top ten hold approximately 31%.

This chain joins TRBV28 and TRBJ2-7; TRBD2 matches at 12 bases. Sequencing was performed on peripheral blood mononuclear cells (PBMCs), taken when the disease was refractory, from a patient treated with antithyroid drugs. The clonotype originates from a female donor with Graves disease. CDR3 sequence: CASCLAGGYEQYF. CDR3 nucleotide sequence: TGTGCCAGCTGTCTAGCGGGAGGGTACGAGCAGTACTTC.